These 15 T cell receptor beta chains were all obtained from the same sample, sequenced in a study of cytomegalovirus exposure and HLA in healthy donors. PCR amplification relied on 60 Vbeta primers (plus 13 Jbeta primers). The protocol was immunoSEQ multiplex PCR, while the TCRdb copy is restricted to in-frame clones and leaves out a portion. This sample has some 120,000 clones, with 78% found just once. Sequenced input: PBMCs. Receptors were obtained from a man aged 40-50 years in good health and CMV-seronegative.

The gene calls are TRBV27 and TRBJ2-7; D is possibly TRBD1 (6 bases). The CDR3 is 14 residues long. Trimming removed 5 bases at V and 1 base at J, with 12 bases between. CDR1 and CDR2 from the germline V gene are MNHEY and SMNVEV (reference sequence). This CDR3 reads CASSGNRVSYEQYF. The CDR3 region has the DNA TGTGCCAGCAGTGGTAACAGGGTGTCCTACGAGCAGTACTTC.

This chain links TRBV19 with TRBJ2-7, with D possibly TRBD1 on 5 matching bases. CDR1 and CDR2 (germline): LNHDA, SQIVND (reference sequence). V shed 1 base and J shed 1 base, with 11 bases lying between them. There are 15 residues in the CDR3. DNA of the CDR3: TGTGCCAGTAGTATAGGCAGGGTGGGTTCCTACGAGCAGTACTTC. It is translated as CASSIGRVGSYEQYF.

The chain combines TRBV28 with TRBJ1-4; the D is unclear. Germline CDR1 reads MDHEN; CDR2 reads SYDVKM. V lost 6 bases and J lost 6, with 17 bases in between. The CDR3 runs 15 residues. The CDR3 loop reads CASRSGLLVDEKLFF. CDR3 nucleotide sequence: TGTGCCAGCAGATCAGGACTTCTGGTGGATGAAAAACTGTTTTTT.

In its sample, this clone was seen a few times. J is TRBJ2-3 and V is TRBV9; D is uncertain. Germline V lookup: CDR1 SGDLS, CDR2 YYNGEE. This CDR3 region has 13 residues. Trimming took off 0 bases at V and 6 bases at J, with 8 bases between the two ends. The CDR3 spells CASSVATRDTQYF. CDR3 DNA: TGTGCCAGCAGCGTAGCGACGAGGGATACGCAGTATTTT.

The rearrangement uses TRBV5-1 and TRBJ2-2, with 7 bases fitting TRBD1. The CDR3 totals 15 residues. Unmatched junction bases numbered 7, after V lost 4 bases and J lost 4 bases. Germline CDR1 and CDR2: SGHRS and YFSETQ. The CDR3: CASSQGQIITGELFF. CDR3 nucleotide sequence: TGCGCCAGCAGCCAGGGACAGATTATCACCGGGGAGCTGTTTTTT.

The CDR3 nucleotides are TGTGCCAGCAGCTTAGGACAGGGGTGGACTGAAGCTTTCTTT. This translates into CASSLGQGWTEAFF. V and J are TRBV7-9 and TRBJ1-1, with 8 bases lining up with TRBD1. The V gene's germline CDR1 is SEHNR and CDR2 FQNEAQ (reference sequence). The V segment lost 1 base and the J segment 5 bases; nucleotides outside the gene matches: 3. The CDR3 has 14 residues.

This rearrangement joins TRBV7-9 to TRBJ1-6, with D perhaps matching TRBD1 (5 bases). The CDR3 sequence is 15 residues long. Trimming took 1 base from V and 6 from J, leaving 10 bases between them. Germline CDR1 reads SEHNR; CDR2 reads FQNEAQ (reference sequence). The CDR3 reads CASSLGVDTNSPLHF. CDR3 in DNA: TGTGCCAGCAGCTTAGGGGTGGACACTAATTCACCCCTCCACTTT.

This chain joins TRBV27 and TRBJ1-5, with a weak D call TRBD1 (6 bases). The V gene's germline CDR1 is MNHEY and CDR2 SMNVEV (reference sequence). The CDR3 is 13 residues long. Trimming left V 6 bases short and J 4 bases short, with 10 bases between. The CDR3 coding sequence is TGTGCCAGCAGCTTAGGACAGAATCAGCCCCAGCATTTT. Protein product: CASSLGQNQPQHF.

V gene TRBV7-3 combines with J gene TRBJ1-1, with 8 bases lining up with TRBD1. The germline CDR1 and CDR2 sequences are SGHTA and FQGTGA. The V gene end was trimmed by 4 bases and the J gene end by 11 bases; junction bases not matched to a gene: 9. There are 13 residues in the CDR3. DNA of the CDR3: TGTGCCAGCAGCTGGACAGGGATCGGTCCGGCTTTCTTT. Protein product: CASSWTGIGPAFF.

V gene TRBV27 combines with J gene TRBJ2-7; unclear D gene. The CDR3 has 13 residues. The V gene lost 5 bases and the J gene lost 3 bases, with 11 bases spanning the gap. CDR1 is MNHEY and CDR2 is SMNVEV in the germline V gene (reference sequence). The CDR3: CASSQSNLYEQYF. DNA of the CDR3: TGTGCCAGCAGTCAAAGCAACCTCTACGAGCAGTACTTC.

This clone was observed a single time. The rearrangement uses TRBV7-2 and TRBJ2-7; D is perhaps TRBD1 (5 bases). CDR3 size: 13 residues. Germline CDR1 SGHTA, CDR2 FQGNSA. The ends were cut back, 10 bases at V and 7 bases at J, with 20 bases in the middle. The CDR3 nucleotides read TGTGCCATTGCGGACACATATCTCGGTGAGCAGTACTTC. This translates into CAIADTYLGEQYF.

The chain uses TRBV7-2 and TRBJ2-3, with D unclear. The CDR3 is 12 residues long. V lost 5 bases, J lost 2 bases, and 5 bases lay in between. CDR1 SGHTA and CDR2 FQGNSA come from the germline V gene. The CDR3 DNA reads as TGTGCCAGCAGCCCAGTCACAGATACGCAGTATTTT. Encoded protein: CASSPVTDTQYF.

This chain's CDR3 is CASSVGGHIYEQYF. The DNA for the CDR3 is TGTGCCAGCAGTGTTGGGGGACATATTTACGAGCAGTACTTC. The chain joins TRBV6-1 to TRBJ2-7, with D perhaps matching TRBD1 (6 bases). V lost 4 bases and J lost 4, with 14 bases in between. The CDR3 covers 14 residues. The germline V gene encodes CDR1 MNHNS and CDR2 SASEGT.

The genes are TRBV2 and TRBJ1-2, with D perhaps TRBD1 (6 bases). CDR1 and CDR2 (germline): SNHLY, FYNNEI. Trimming removed 7 bases from V and 4 bases from J, with 19 bases in between. There are 15 residues in the CDR3. In DNA, the CDR3 is TGTGCCAGCAAGGACGGGACAACATCGGTCTATGGCTACACCTTC. It specifies CASKDGTTSVYGYTF.

The CDR3 loop is CASSTNRGSNYGYTF. The CDR3 DNA reads as TGTGCCAGCAGCACTAACAGGGGCTCAAACTATGGCTACACCTTC. V is TRBV7-9 and J is TRBJ1-2, with 7 bases aligning to TRBD1. CDR3 length equals 15 residues. The V segment lost 5 bases and the J segment 2 bases; nucleotides outside the gene matches: 8. Germline CDR1 SEHNR, CDR2 FQNEAQ (reference sequence).